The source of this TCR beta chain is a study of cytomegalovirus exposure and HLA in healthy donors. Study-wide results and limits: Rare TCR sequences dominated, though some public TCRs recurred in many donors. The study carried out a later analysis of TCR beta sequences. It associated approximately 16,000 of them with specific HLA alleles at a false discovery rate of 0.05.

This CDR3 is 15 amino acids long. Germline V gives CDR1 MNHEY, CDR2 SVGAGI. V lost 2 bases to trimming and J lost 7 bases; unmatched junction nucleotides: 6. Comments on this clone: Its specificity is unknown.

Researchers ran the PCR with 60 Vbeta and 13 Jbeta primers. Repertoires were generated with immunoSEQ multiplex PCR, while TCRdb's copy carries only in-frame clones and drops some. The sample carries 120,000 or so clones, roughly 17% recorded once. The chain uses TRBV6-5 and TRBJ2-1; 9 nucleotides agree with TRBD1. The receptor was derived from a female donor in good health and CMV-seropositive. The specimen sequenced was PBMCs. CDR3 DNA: TGTGCCAGCAGTTACATGACAGGGGGGGCTAATGAGCAGTTCTTC. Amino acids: CASSYMTGGANEQFF.